These T cell receptor beta chains were read from a single sample in a study of shared clonotypes between healthy human individuals. Clones were read by immunoSEQ multiplex PCR, and TCRdb kept only the in-frame ones, dropping some. The repertoire holds about 680,000 clones, with approximately 90% as singletons. The sample was naive CD8+ T cells sorted from blood. Receptors originate from a man aged 25-45 years in good health. Each CDR3 is given with its conserved first and last residue. D genes are given only for firm matches. Part of the rows lack a size; the others show once, few, many or a class for expanded clones.

j_call clone_size v_call d_call cdr3_nt cdr3_aa
TRBJ2-1 . TRBV29-1 TRBD2 TGCAGCGTTGAGCTAGCGGACTACAATGAGCAGTTCTTC CSVELADYNEQFF
TRBJ1-5 . TRBV5-1 . TGCGCCAGCAGGGAGGGAGGGACGAGCAATCAGCCCCAGCATTTT CASREGGTSNQPQHF
TRBJ2-1 . TRBV14 . TGTGCCAGCAGCCCAGCGGGCACCTACAATGAGCAGTTCTTC CASSPAGTYNEQFF
TRBJ1-5 . TRBV4-1 . TGCGCCAGCAGCCAAGAGCAGGGGAGGAATCAGCCCCAGCATTTT CASSQEQGRNQPQHF
TRBJ2-1 once TRBV5-5 . TGTGCCAGCAGCTTGGAAAATGTTGACAGTAACAATGAGCAGTTCTTC CASSLENVDSNNEQFF
TRBJ2-1 . TRBV11-2 TRBD2 TGTGCCAGCAGCTGGGACTACCGGGTCGAGCAGTTCTTC CASSWDYRVEQFF
TRBJ1-5 . TRBV4-1 . TGCGCCAGCAGCCAAGGCGGCAATCAGCCCCAGCATTTT CASSQGGNQPQHF
TRBJ2-7 . TRBV6-1 TRBD2 TGTGCCAGCACCGGACTAGCGGAGACCTACGAGCAGTACTTC CASTGLAETYEQYF
TRBJ2-7 . TRBV4-1 . TGCGCCAGCAGACAAGATTTAGGGGGCTCCTACGAGCAGTACTTC CASRQDLGGSYEQYF
TRBJ2-5 . TRBV4-1 . TGCGCCAGCAGCCCGCTGGCAGGGGAAGAGACCCAGTACTTC CASSPLAGEETQYF